The source of this TCR beta chain is a study of shared clonotypes between healthy human individuals. Study-wide findings and caveats: Measured sharing among donors was expected to vary with sequencing depth. Clonotypes that were shared across a handful of donors made up around 4.6% of naive CD4 clonotypes. Few donors restricted represented genetic and exposure-history diversity.

Assay used: immunoSEQ multiplex PCR; TCRdb lists only in-frame clones, some missing. The data contain hundreds of thousands of clones, 92% of them seen just once; the ten biggest clones take up 24%. Terminally differentiated effector memory CD45RA+ cells were excluded from the naive CD8 cells, which were CD45RO-negative and positively selected for CCR7. The CDR3 runs to 14 residues. Germline V gene data show CDR1 as SNHLY and CDR2 as FYNNEI. J was trimmed by 7 bases and V by 5 bases; bases with no gene match: 7. Concerning this clone itself: Its antigen is not identified.

This receptor was obtained from a man younger than 40 in good health. Sequenced sample: naive CD8+ T cells sorted from blood. The V gene is TRBV2, the J gene TRBJ2-1; TRBD2 agrees at 8 bases. CDR3 DNA: TGTGCCAGCAGTACCCCCAGCGGGAGAAATGAGCAGTTCTTC. Its translation: CASSTPSGRNEQFF.